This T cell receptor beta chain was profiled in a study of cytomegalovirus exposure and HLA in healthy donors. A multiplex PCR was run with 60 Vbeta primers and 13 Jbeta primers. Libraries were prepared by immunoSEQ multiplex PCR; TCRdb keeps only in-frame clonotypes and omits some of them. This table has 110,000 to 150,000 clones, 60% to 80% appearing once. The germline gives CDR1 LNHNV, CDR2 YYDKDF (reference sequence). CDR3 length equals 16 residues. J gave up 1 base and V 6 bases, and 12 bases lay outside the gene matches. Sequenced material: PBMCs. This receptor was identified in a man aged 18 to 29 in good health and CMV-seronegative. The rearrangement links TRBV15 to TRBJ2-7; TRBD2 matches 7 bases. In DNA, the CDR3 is TGTGCCACCAGTCCCACACAAAGGGAGGGTTCCTACGAGCAGTACTTC. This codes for CATSPTQREGSYEQYF.